This T cell receptor beta chain was identified during a study of Ad26.COV2.S vaccination and SARS-CoV-2 variants (dated by TCRdb to about 2021). A note on the overall study: Donors in the vaccine arm were drawn from COV1001, a phase I-IIa trial of Ad26.COV2.S in healthy adults that was multicentre, randomized, double-blind and placebo-controlled. A total of around 32 samples were included in the TCR-sequenced set, comprising approximately 20 Ad26.COV2.S vaccine recipients, 5 placebo recipients and 8 SARS-CoV-2 convalescent individuals. Investigators did not know the trial group allocation while performing experiments and assessing outcomes. Dosing of Ad26.COV2.S was intramuscular, at either 5x10^10 or 1x10^11 viral particles, delivered as one shot or as two shots spaced 56 days apart. TCRbeta repertoire sequencing was used to assess the specificity and breadth of SARS-CoV-2-reactive T cell receptors after Ad26.COV2.S vaccination. Trial participants were randomized into five groups of five: low-dose or high-dose Ad26.COV2.S given once or twice, or placebo on both occasions.

CDR1 and CDR2 are read off the germline V gene as SGHRS and YFSETQ. The junction carries 10 bases between V and J, which are trimmed by 4 bases and 2 bases respectively. The CDR3 contains 13 residues, cysteine and phenylalanine counted. Of the read, only the CDR3 DNA is kept; its 39 bases are in frame from base 1. Taken with the paper, the label for treatment or condition translates to: roughly 19 received Ad26.COV2.S at low or high dose, single or two shots; 5 received placebo; per-sample allocation not given. For vaccine and placebo recipients, the sequenced repertoires came from samples collected on day 63 after the first injection. Between 29 July and 7 August 2020, Cohort 1b enrolled 25 adults aged 18-55 years at one site in Boston, USA. Ad26.COV2.S consisted of a replication-incompetent adenovirus type 26 vector by which a prefusion-stabilized SARS-CoV-2 spike protein from the original Wuhan strain was expressed.

TCRbeta CDR3 regions were sequenced with the immunoSEQ Assay. After extraction, genomic DNA underwent amplification by bias-controlled multiplex PCR, followed by high-throughput sequencing. From the authors' description of their analysis: Collapsing and filtering of sequences were performed to quantify the absolute abundance of each unique TCRbeta CDR3 region. T cell fraction was estimated by normalizing TCRbeta template counts to usable DNA, with usable DNA measured through amplification of reference genes found in all nucleated cells. Repertoire TCRs were annotated as SARS-CoV-2-specific by exact matching of V gene, CDR3 amino acid sequence and J gene to a known reactive TCR set. MIRA supplied the reference SARS-CoV-2 TCR set, which was filtered for enrichment in COVID-19-positive ImmuneCODE repertoires so that public or cross-reactive TCRs were removed. Based on the MIRA antigens, annotated TCRs were further analysed at the level of specific ORF or position within ORF. Depth was the summed frequency of annotated unique rearrangements, while breadth was defined as annotated unique rearrangements over total unique productive rearrangements. Two-sided Wilcoxon rank-sum tests were applied when comparing TCR breadth between groups. The source is immuneACCESS, and TCRdb retained only in-frame sequences with V and J called. Part of the clones is not carried over; for the studies checked, unresolved V genes explain less than half of this, and the remainder is unexplained. V and J calls and clone size are those listed in that table; D and trimming were worked out from the DNA. This sample has around 450,000 clones in its table, and about 93% of those were observed once. 9% to 15% of the sample lies in the top ten.

The research as a whole found: The study lacked the statistical power to compare responses across vaccine doses or regimens. The authors noted that the TCR breadth and depth analyses may have underestimated total T cell responses. After vaccination, substantial breadth of spike-specific CD8+ and CD4+ T cell responses was reported. Non-spike TCR breadth was comparable between vaccine and placebo recipients, consistent with the vaccine containing only spike. Ad26.COV2.S recipients had higher spike-specific TCR breadth than placebo recipients (P = 0.0014).

Details on this clone: Its recognized antigen is unknown. No much larger clone exists at a distance of one base, and base qualities are not known.

The rearranged segments are TRBV5-1 and TRBJ2-7; the D gene is perhaps TRBD2, on 5 matching bases. The sequences come from peripheral blood, collected in a trial of Ad26.COV2.S vaccine versus placebo. The receptor's source is a person between 18 and 65 years old who received the Ad26.COV2.S COVID-19 vaccine or a placebo. In nucleotides, the sequence is TGCGCCAGCAGCGCCACTAGTGCCTACGAGCAGTACTTC. It specifies CASSATSAYEQYF.